One sample yielded the 32 T cell receptor beta chains listed below, sequenced in a study of blood T cell repertoires in COVID-19. Libraries were prepared by immunoSEQ multiplex PCR; TCRdb keeps only in-frame clonotypes and omits some of them. The table shows 35,000 to 55,000 clones, with nearly 90% occurring only once. The sequenced sample consisted of peripheral blood. Every receptor here comes from a man aged 50-60 years with active COVID-19.

This chain joins TRBV3-1 (or the pseudogene TRBV3-2) and TRBJ2-3; D gene ambiguous. The germline V gene has CDR1 LGHDT and CDR2 YNNKEL (reference sequence). The CDR3 has 16 amino acids. With 1 base removed from V and 4 bases from J, the gap between germline ends came to 15 bases. CDR3 sequence reads: CASSQASRFSADTQYF. CDR3 DNA: TGTGCCAGCAGCCAAGCGTCCAGGTTTTCCGCAGATACGCAGTATTTT.

The chain recombines TRBV11-2 with TRBJ2-1; 7 nucleotides match TRBD1. Unmatched junction bases numbered 6, after V lost 5 bases and J lost 5 bases. From germline, CDR1 is SGHAT and CDR2 FQNNGV. This CDR3 has 14 amino acids. In DNA, the CDR3 is TGTGCCAGCAGCACGGACAGGCTGGACAATGAGCAGTTCTTC. Its protein product is CASSTDRLDNEQFF.

The chain joins TRBV6-1 to TRBJ2-3, with 8 bases matching TRBD2. The V gene end was trimmed by 4 bases and the J gene end by 1 base; junction bases not matched to a gene: 7. Germline CDR1 and CDR2: MNHNS and SASEGT. The CDR3 has 16 residues. The CDR3 region is CASSGRPGGGTDTQYF. The DNA of the CDR3 is TGTGCCAGCAGTGGCCGCCCGGGAGGGGGCACAGATACGCAGTATTTT.

The rearrangement links TRBV28 to TRBJ1-1; the D gene is possibly TRBD1 (6 bases). The CDR3 contains 13 residues. The germline V and J ends were trimmed by 7 bases and 1 base, with 10 bases remaining between them. Germline V gene lookup returns CDR1 MDHEN and CDR2 SYDVKM. The CDR3 DNA sequence: TGTGCCAGCACCAAGACAGGGAACACTGAAGCTTTCTTT. Translation gives CASTKTGNTEAFF. Full variable domain (missing parts from reference TRBV28 and TRBJ1-1): DVKVTQSSRYLVKRTGEKVFLECVQDMDHENMFWYRQDPGLGLRLIYFSYDVKMKEKGDIPEGYSVSREKKERFSLILESASTNQTSMYLCASTKTGNTEAFFGQGTRLTVV.

This clone is a singleton in its sample. The rearrangement uses TRBV6-2 or TRBV6-3 and TRBJ1-1; D uncertain. CDR3 length: 17 residues. The germline V gene encodes CDR1 MNHEY and CDR2 SVGEGT. The ends were cut back, 0 bases at V and 1 base at J, with 15 bases in the middle. The CDR3 DNA sequence: TGTGCCAGCAGTTACTCGAAAGTGGGAGCGGCGAACACTGAAGCTTTCTTT. It specifies CASSYSKVGAANTEAFF.

This sequence joins TRBV29-1 and TRBJ2-1, with D perhaps matching TRBD2 (6 bases). This CDR3 contains 13 residues. V was pared by 5 bases and J by 6 bases, with 14 bases between. Germline assignment: CDR1 SQVTM and CDR2 ANQGSEA. The DNA for the CDR3 is TGCAGCGTTCACTCGAGGAGGGTCAATGAGCAGTTCTTC. Translation gives CSVHSRRVNEQFF.

V usage is TRBV10-3 and J usage is TRBJ1-2; the D is unclear. The CDR3 extends over 16 amino acids. V shed 0 bases and J shed 0 bases, with 11 bases lying between them. Germline assignment: CDR1 ENHRY and CDR2 SYGVKD. The CDR3 DNA reads as TGTGCCATCAGTGAGTCTGGAGGGAGTACTAACTATGGCTACACCTTC. Translation: CAISESGGSTNYGYTF.

The rearrangement links TRBV19 to TRBJ2-5; 14 bases are a match to TRBD2. Germline CDR1 and CDR2: LNHDA and SQIVND (reference sequence). V gave up 6 bases and J gave up 2 bases; unmatched junction bases: 20. CDR3 length equals 21 residues. CDR3 residues: CASSGRPLGTSGGRLQETQYF. CDR3 in DNA: TGTGCCAGTAGCGGACGCCCGCTTGGGACTAGCGGGGGCCGGCTTCAAGAGACCCAGTACTTC.

The chain couples TRBV5-1 to TRBJ1-1; D unresolved. Germline CDR1 SGHRS, CDR2 YFSETQ. Trimming pared 4 bases from V and 1 base from J, leaving 11 bases between. CDR3 length: 14 residues. CDR3 sequence (DNA): TGCGCCAGCAGCCTGGATTCAGGGAACACTGAAGCTTTCTTT. Translating it yields CASSLDSGNTEAFF. Combining the CDR3 with reference TRBV5-1 and TRBJ1-1 gives the whole variable domain KAGVTQTPRYLIKTRGQQVTLSCSPISGHRSVSWYQQTPGQGLQFLFEYFSETQRNKGNFPGRFSGRQFSNSRSEMNVSTLELGDSALYLCASSLDSGNTEAFFGQGTRLTVV.

J is TRBJ1-6 and V is TRBV30, with 9 bases that match TRBD1. Germline assignment: CDR1 GTSNPN and CDR2 SVGIG (reference sequence). The CDR3 has 13 amino acids. The V and J ends lost 8 bases and 4 bases, in that order; junction bases with no gene match: 3. The CDR3 here is CARGQGYNSPLHF. In nucleotides, the CDR3 is TGTGCCAGAGGACAGGGGTATAATTCACCCCTCCACTTT.

This clone is judged medium-sized (0.01 to 0.1%). In DNA, the CDR3 is TGTGCCACCAGTGATTTGGACAGGGTAGCGGGAAACACCATATATTTT. Amino acid sequence: CATSDLDRVAGNTIYF. The V call is TRBV24-1, the J call TRBJ1-3; 7 bases are a match to TRBD1. The junction had 5 bases not matched to a gene; V was cut back by 0 bases and J by 4 bases. Germline CDR1 is KGHDR and CDR2 is SFDVKD. The CDR3 contains 16 residues.

The chain is built from TRBV11-2 and TRBJ2-3; TRBD1 matches at 9 bases. This CDR3 has 15 residues. Germline values: CDR1 SGHAT, CDR2 FQNNGV. Trimming cost V 6 bases and J 2 bases; bases outside gene matches: 6. CDR3 amino acids: CASSSGQGTTDTQYF. CDR3 sequence (DNA): TGTGCCAGCAGTTCCGGACAGGGGACCACAGATACGCAGTATTTT. Together with reference TRBV11-2 and TRBJ2-3, the CDR3 gives the full variable domain: EAGVAQSPRYKIIEKRQSVAFWCNPISGHATLYWYQQILGQGPKLLIQFQNNGVVDDSQLPKDRFSAERLKGVDSTLKIQPAKLEDSAVYLCASSSGQGTTDTQYFGPGTRLTVL.

This clone was observed once. This sequence joins TRBV28 and TRBJ1-4, with a tentative D call TRBD1 (5 bases). V was cut by 6 bases and J by 3 bases, with 8 bases left in between. From germline, CDR1 is MDHEN and CDR2 SYDVKM. This CDR3 region has 13 residues. CDR3 bases: TGTGCCAGCAGAGACAGTTCTAATGAAAAACTGTTTTTT. It codes for CASRDSSNEKLFF.

The chain recombines TRBV7-8 with TRBJ2-7; TRBD1 might be the D (6 bases). Trimming left V 1 base short and J 3 bases short, with 13 bases between. Per germline, CDR1 SGHVS and CDR2 FQNEAQ. This CDR3 region has 15 residues. CDR3 region: CASSLGVLRGYEQYF. The CDR3 DNA reads as TGTGCCAGCAGCTTAGGGGTCCTCAGGGGCTACGAGCAGTACTTC.

This clone turned up a few times. This sequence joins TRBV7-8 and TRBJ1-6, with D tentatively TRBD1 (5 bases). Germline CDR1 and CDR2: SGHVS and FQNEAQ. The CDR3 extends over 17 amino acids. Trimming removed 3 bases at V and 4 bases at J, with 16 bases between. The DNA of the CDR3 is TGTGCCAGCAGCTTGGGGCAAGGCCGAGGTTATAATTCACCCCTCCACTTT. This gives the protein CASSLGQGRGYNSPLHF.

The chain couples TRBV5-1 to TRBJ2-2, with D maybe TRBD1 (5 bases). Trimming cost V 0 bases and J 3 bases, with 9 bases left between them. Germline V gives CDR1 SGHRS, CDR2 YFSETQ. CDR3 length: 15 amino acids. The CDR3 coding sequence is TGCGCCAGCAGCTTGGTCAGGGCATACACCGGGGAGCTGTTTTTT. As protein: CASSLVRAYTGELFF.

This clone appeared once. This sequence joins TRBV5-5 and TRBJ2-7; 8 nucleotides agree with TRBD1. The J segment lost 3 bases and the V segment lost 4 bases, leaving 6 bases of the junction unmatched. The CDR3 totals 14 residues. CDR1 is SGHKS, CDR2 YYEKEE, per germline (reference sequence). For the CDR3, the DNA is TGTGCCAGCAGCACCGGGACAGGAAACTACGAGCAGTACTTC. It is translated as CASSTGTGNYEQYF.

This chain joins TRBV10-2 and TRBJ1-2; 8 nucleotides match TRBD1. The V and J ends lost 2 bases and 4 bases, in that order; junction bases with no gene match: 15. Germline-derived CDR1 and CDR2 are WSHSY and SAAADI. CDR3 length: 18 residues. The CDR3 coding sequence is TGCGCCAGCAGTGAGCCCGGACAGGGTGAGGTTACCCCCTATGGCTACACCTTC. It encodes CASSEPGQGEVTPYGYTF.

This sequence joins TRBV4-3 and TRBJ2-7; 7 positions agree with TRBD1. CDR3 size: 13 residues. Unmatched junction bases numbered 3, after V lost 5 bases and J lost 2 bases. The germline V gene encodes CDR1 LGHNA and CDR2 YSLEER. The CDR3 DNA reads TGCGCCAGCAGCAAGGACAGGACCTACGAGCAGTACTTC. Its protein is CASSKDRTYEQYF.

V and J are TRBV28 and TRBJ2-2, with 11 bases lining up with TRBD1. The CDR3 has 17 amino acids. The V gene's germline CDR1 is MDHEN and CDR2 SYDVKM. Trimming cost V 5 bases and J 4 bases; bases outside gene matches: 9. DNA for the CDR3: TGTGCCAGCAGTCCAGGCGGGACAGGGGGTATCACCGGGGAGCTGTTTTTT. Translation: CASSPGGTGGITGELFF.

The CDR3 sequence: CASSPPVTGTGTRTEAFF. The CDR3 nucleotides are TGTGCCAGCAGTCCACCCGTGACCGGGACAGGGACTAGAACTGAAGCTTTCTTT. This chain links TRBV27 with TRBJ1-1; 9 bases match TRBD1. This CDR3 has 18 amino acids. The J segment lost 5 bases and the V segment lost 5 bases, leaving 18 bases of the junction unmatched. CDR1 is MNHEY and CDR2 is SMNVEV in the germline V gene (reference sequence).

CDR3 coding DNA: TGCGCCAGAACGGGGAGGGGCGGTGACGAGCAGTACTTC. Its protein product is CARTGRGGDEQYF. The chain couples TRBV10-1 to TRBJ2-7; 7 positions match TRBD2. In germline, CDR1 is WNHNN, CDR2 SYGVQD (reference sequence). This CDR3 is built from 13 residues. The trim removed 9 bases at V and 5 bases at J, leaving 10 bases unmatched.

V usage is TRBV5-8 and J usage is TRBJ2-5; 7 bases are shared with TRBD1. Trimming took 4 bases from V and 1 from J; bases not matched to a gene: 4. The CDR3 has 14 amino acids. Germline V CDR1 and CDR2: SGHTS, YDEGEE. CDR3 in DNA: TGTGCCAGCAGCCTGGGACAGACCCAAGAGACCCAGTACTTC. Amino acid sequence: CASSLGQTQETQYF.

The CDR3 reads CASSLGQDSGNTIYF. The CDR3, as DNA: TGCGCCAGCAGCTTAGGACAGGACTCTGGAAACACCATATATTTT. The V and J genes are TRBV5-1 and TRBJ1-3; 7 bases align to TRBD1. The CDR3 contains 15 residues. Germline CDR1 reads SGHRS; CDR2 reads YFSETQ. The trim removed 2 bases at V and 0 bases at J, leaving 2 bases unmatched. Combining the CDR3 with reference TRBV5-1 and TRBJ1-3 gives the whole variable domain KAGVTQTPRYLIKTRGQQVTLSCSPISGHRSVSWYQQTPGQGLQFLFEYFSETQRNKGNFPGRFSGRQFSNSRSEMNVSTLELGDSALYLCASSLGQDSGNTIYFGEGSWLTVV.

The genes are TRBV6-5 and TRBJ2-7; tentatively, D is TRBD1 (6 bases). Trimming removed 4 bases at V and 0 bases at J, with 13 bases between. The CDR3 sequence is 15 residues long. From germline, CDR1 is MNHEY and CDR2 SVGAGI. The CDR3 loop reads CASSSQGPSSYEQYF. The CDR3 DNA sequence: TGTGCCAGCAGTTCACAGGGTCCCAGCTCCTACGAGCAGTACTTC.

The chain couples TRBV4-2 to TRBJ2-3; 11 bases align to TRBD2. This CDR3 is 19 amino acids long. Germline V gene sequence: CDR1 LGHNA, CDR2 YNFKEQ. Trimming took 4 bases from V and 0 from J; bases not matched to a gene: 12. In DNA, the CDR3 is TGTGCCAGCAGCCGAGCGGTGACTAGCGGGGACGGTAGCACAGATACGCAGTATTTT. Amino acid sequence: CASSRAVTSGDGSTDTQYF.

This CDR3 is CASQPGQGPYEQYF. The CDR3 DNA follows: TGTGCCAGCCAACCGGGACAGGGCCCCTACGAGCAGTACTTC. The rearrangement joins TRBV2 to TRBJ2-7; 9 nucleotides line up with TRBD1. This CDR3 contains 14 residues. Trimming cost V 8 bases and J 2 bases; bases outside gene matches: 7. Germline-derived CDR1 and CDR2 are SNHLY and FYNNEI.

The chain employs TRBV18 and TRBJ1-1, with D unclear. From germline, CDR1 is KGHSH and CDR2 LQKENI. CDR3 length: 17 amino acids. Trimming removed 2 bases from V and 0 bases from J, with 16 bases in between. The CDR3 spells CASSPFLQIFMNTEAFF. The CDR3 nucleotides are TGTGCCAGCTCACCATTTTTACAGATTTTTATGAACACTGAAGCTTTCTTT.

Only one count was recorded for this clone. The V call is TRBV5-4, the J call TRBJ1-4; D possibly corresponds to TRBD1 (5 bases). Trimming took off 1 base at V and 11 bases at J, with 12 bases between the two ends. This CDR3 has 13 residues. In germline, CDR1 is SGHNT, CDR2 YYREEE (reference sequence). In DNA form, the CDR3 reads TGTGCCAGCAGCTTGTCGTCAGGGAGGAAACTGTTTTTT. This encodes CASSLSSGRKLFF.

The V and J genes are TRBV7-6 and TRBJ1-1; D gene ambiguous. CDR1 is SGHVS and CDR2 is FNYEAQ in the germline V gene. V was pared by 2 bases and J by 2 bases, with 18 bases between. The CDR3 loop spans 17 amino acids. CDR3 region: CASSLTAMRSGNTEAFF. CDR3 DNA sequence: TGTGCCAGCAGCTTAACGGCGATGAGGTCTGGTAACACTGAAGCTTTCTTT.

The chain couples TRBV3-1 (or the pseudogene TRBV3-2) to TRBJ2-7; 10 nucleotides agree with TRBD2. The CDR3 covers 16 residues. V shed 4 bases and J 5 bases; nucleotides not matched to a gene: 11. The germline CDR1 and CDR2 sequences are LGHDT and YNNKEL (reference sequence). CDR3 sequence (DNA): TGTGCCAGCAGCCGCCAAAGGGGGACTAGCGTAGACGAGCAGTACTTC. Protein: CASSRQRGTSVDEQYF.

The chain recombines TRBV3-1 (or the pseudogene TRBV3-2) with TRBJ2-7, with D possibly matching TRBD1 (5 bases). Germline CDR1 is LGHDT and CDR2 is YNNKEL (reference sequence). The length of the CDR3 is 14 residues. Trimming removed 4 bases from V and 0 bases from J, with 10 bases in between. CDR3 bases: TGTGCCAGCAGCCTAACAGGTGCCTCCTACGAGCAGTACTTC. Encoded protein: CASSLTGASYEQYF.